The clone carrying this TCR beta chain was observed at least ten times. Time point described: newly diagnosed GD, antithyroid drugs for less than 3 months. PBMC-extracted RNA yielded the TCR library. This entry is derived from a study of regulatory T cells in long-lasting Graves disease. The ends lost 5 bases at V and 9 bases at J; junction bases unmatched: 19. Per germline, CDR1 DFQATT and CDR2 SNEGSKA (reference sequence). CDR3 length equals 16 residues. The authors built TCR beta libraries using iRepertoire HTBI primers and Arm-PCR of CDR3 regions. One entry per CDR3 protein results from TCRdb running MiXCR on the multiplex PCR reads. The repertoire holds about 240,000 distinct CDR3 sequences, with just over 20% as singletons.

The receptor comes from a female donor with Graves disease. The sample consisted of peripheral blood mononuclear cells (PBMCs), taken at new diagnosis, from a patient treated with antithyroid drugs. The chain joins TRBV20-1 to TRBJ2-1, with TRBD2 matching over 7 bases. CDR3 sequence (DNA): TGCAGTGCTTCTGATTCGAGACTAGCCGTTGGAATTGAGCAGTTCTTC. Encoded protein: CSASDSRLAVGIEQFF.